The 8 T cell receptor beta chains in this list originate from one sample, sequenced in a study of blood T cell repertoires in COVID-19. Method: immunoSEQ multiplex PCR; TCRdb's copy keeps in-frame clones and lacks some. The data hold a few hundred thousand clones, with roughly 84% observed a single time. Sample: peripheral blood. The receptors come from a human donor in a cohort sampled during active COVID-19.

The chain links TRBV5-4 to TRBJ1-2; a possible D gene is TRBD1 (5 bases). This CDR3 is built from 14 residues. V was clipped by 0 bases and J by 7 bases, with 13 bases between them. Looked up from germline, CDR1 is SGHNT and CDR2 is YYREEE (reference sequence). For the CDR3, the DNA is TGTGCCAGCAGCTTGGGGGCCGGCGGGGGTGGCTACACCTTC. Translated: CASSLGAGGGGYTF.

This clone showed up just a few times. The J gene is TRBJ1-2, the V gene TRBV27; D unclear. V was pared by 3 bases and J by 4 bases, with 15 bases between. CDR1 is MNHEY, CDR2 SMNVEV, per germline (reference sequence). The CDR3 sequence is 15 residues long. CDR3 in amino acids: CASSFSAGRGYGYTF. CDR3 coding DNA: TGTGCCAGCAGTTTTTCGGCGGGAAGAGGCTATGGCTACACCTTC.

This chain links TRBV29-1 with TRBJ2-7, with D possibly being TRBD2 (5 bases). The V end lost 4 bases, the J end lost 5 bases, and 12 bases lay between the germline ends. The CDR3 is 12 amino acids. Germline lookup yields CDR1 SQVTM and CDR2 ANQGSEA. CDR3 amino acids: CSVVEGTHEQYF. CDR3 bases: TGCAGCGTTGTTGAGGGAACCCACGAGCAGTACTTC.

The chain is built from TRBV6-6 and TRBJ1-5, with D perhaps matching TRBD1 (6 bases). This CDR3 comprises 14 residues. Trimming pared 6 bases from V and 3 bases from J, leaving 12 bases between. CDR1 MNHNY and CDR2 SVGAGI come from the germline V gene (reference sequence). CDR3 in DNA: TGTGCCAGCAGCTCAGGGGTTTTCAATCAGCCCCAGCATTTT. Translated: CASSSGVFNQPQHF.

This clone occurred once. The rearrangement joins TRBV5-1 to TRBJ2-7, with a possible D match to TRBD1 (6 bases). With 2 bases removed from V and 4 bases from J, the gap between germline ends came to 19 bases. The CDR3 runs 16 residues. The V gene's germline CDR1 is SGHRS and CDR2 YFSETQ. The CDR3 nucleotides read TGCGCCAGCAGCTTACGACCCCGGGACAAGGTTTACGAGCAGTACTTC. It encodes CASSLRPRDKVYEQYF. Looking up the rest from reference TRBV5-1 and TRBJ2-7 gives the full variable domain: KAGVTQTPRYLIKTRGQQVTLSCSPISGHRSVSWYQQTPGQGLQFLFEYFSETQRNKGNFPGRFSGRQFSNSRSEMNVSTLELGDSALYLCASSLRPRDKVYEQYFGPGTRLTVT.

The chain employs TRBV27 and TRBJ2-2; 10 bases match TRBD1. The V gene's germline CDR1 is MNHEY and CDR2 SMNVEV (reference sequence). Trimming removed 9 bases from V and 3 bases from J; junction bases left unmatched: 1. The CDR3 spans 13 residues. CDR3 bases: TGTGCCAGTGGGACAGGGGACACCGGGGAGCTGTTTTTT. It translates to CASGTGDTGELFF.

This CDR3 is CASSLVRTGGADTQYF. The CDR3 DNA follows: TGTGCCAGCAGCTTAGTGAGGACAGGGGGCGCAGATACGCAGTATTTT. V is TRBV7-2 and J is TRBJ2-3; 11 bases match TRBD1. Germline CDR1 SGHTA, CDR2 FQGNSA. The CDR3 consists of 16 residues. Trimming removed 1 base from V and 4 bases from J; junction bases left unmatched: 4. Looking up the rest from reference TRBV7-2 and TRBJ2-3 gives the full variable domain: GAGVSQSPSNKVTEKGKDVELRCDPISGHTALYWYRQSLGQGLEFLIYFQGNSAPDKSGLPSDRFSAERTGGSVSTLTIQRTQQEDSAVYLCASSLVRTGGADTQYFGPGTRLTVL.

The chain joins TRBV9 to TRBJ2-7; TRBD2 is a possible D gene (5 bases). The germline V gene encodes CDR1 SGDLS and CDR2 YYNGEE. Trimming left V 4 bases short and J 0 bases short, with 8 bases between. There are 13 residues in the CDR3. The CDR3 DNA is TGTGCCAGCAGCCCGGGGAACTCCTACGAGCAGTACTTC. This encodes CASSPGNSYEQYF.